The following is a T cell receptor beta chain sequence with its context. No antigen is known for it. This sample was taken from a study of CD8 T cells in Susac syndrome. Overall study results and limits: In Susac syndrome, CD4+ T cell repertoires lacked any clonal expansion.

CD8+ and CD4+ T cells taken from blood had their TCR beta sequenced. Patients with Susac syndrome fulfilled recently defined diagnostic criteria for definite or probable disease. cDNA came from approximately 0.5 to 1 ug RNA primed by random hexamers. From the immunoSEQ multiplex PCR reads, TCRdb called clonotypes with MiXCR, one entry per CDR3 protein. The sample holds 170,000 or so distinct CDR3 sequences; 95% to 97% are singletons and the top ten take 0.1% to 0.15%. The CDR3 loop spans 13 amino acids. Germline CDR1 reads SEHNR; CDR2 reads FQNEAQ (reference sequence). Trimming removed 6 bases at V and 4 bases at J, with 11 bases between.

The sequenced material came from CD4+ T cells from PBMCs. The chain combines TRBV7-9 with TRBJ2-3; D unresolved. The receptor comes from a human donor with Susac syndrome. The CDR3, as DNA: TGTGCCAGCAGATGGGGTAGGGCAGATACGCAGTATTTT. Translation: CASRWGRADTQYF.